Listed below are T cell receptor beta chains from one sample, sequenced in a study of shared clonotypes between healthy human individuals. Libraries were prepared by immunoSEQ multiplex PCR; TCRdb keeps only in-frame clonotypes and omits some of them. Of a few hundred thousand clones in the sample, roughly 70% are singletons; the top ten hold around 9.3%. Material for sequencing was memory CD4+ T cells sorted from blood. All receptors derive from a man aged 30 to 45 in good health. Both conserved end residues are part of each CDR3. D genes are given only for firm matches. Some rows have no size entry. The others give once, few or many, or a class for an expanded clone.

>TRBJ1-2|TRBD1|NA|TRBV28
TGTGCCATCGCGGACAGGGACCGTGGCTACACCTTC
CAIADRDRGYTF
>TRBJ1-4|NA|once|TRBV28
TGTGCCAGCAGTTTGGCTGGGTTTAATGAAAAACTGTTTTTT
CASSLAGFNEKLFF
>TRBJ2-1|NA|NA|TRBV15
TGTGCCACCAGTCATAAAGGGGGCGGGAGCAATGAGCAGTTCTTC
CATSHKGGGSNEQFF
>TRBJ2-2|NA|NA|TRBV14
TGTGCCAGCAGCCAAGACAGCGGGAACACCGGGGAGCTGTTTTTT
CASSQDSGNTGELFF
>TRBJ1-1|NA|NA|TRBV30
TGTGCCTGGAGTGTAGGGGCGAACACTGAAGCTTTCTTT
CAWSVGANTEAFF
>TRBJ2-7|NA|NA|TRBV11-2
TGTGCCACCAAATGGATGGCAGTGAGCTCCTACGAGCAGTACTTC
CATKWMAVSSYEQYF
>TRBJ2-1|NA|few|TRBV7-8
TGTGCCAGCAGCTTCCGGGAAGGGGTTTACAATGAGCAGTTCTTC
CASSFREGVYNEQFF
>TRBJ2-7|TRBD2|NA|TRBV7-6
TGTGCCAGCAGCTCCGGGGAGCGGGGTTCCTACGAGCAGTACTTC
CASSSGERGSYEQYF
>TRBJ1-5|TRBD1|NA|TRBV7-8
TGTGCCAGCAGCCGTAACAGGGGAGGCAATCAGCCCCAGCATTTT
CASSRNRGGNQPQHF
>TRBJ2-1|NA|once|TRBV21-1
TGTGCCAGCACCGAAGGAGTGGGCTCCGGGGAGGTTGGAGGCGGTAAAGGTTGCAATGAGCAGTTCTTC
CASTEGVGSGEVGGGKGCNEQFF
>TRBJ1-2|TRBD1|NA|TRBV18
TGTGCCAGCTCACCAGCCCGGACAGGGGAGGGCTACACCTTC
CASSPARTGEGYTF
>TRBJ1-1|TRBD1|NA|TRBV2
TGTGCCAGCAGTGAAGCCTTGGACAGGGTTTCTTTCTTT
CASSEALDRVSFF
>TRBJ2-3|NA|once|TRBV28
TGTGCCAGCAGTGCCTATGGGGGGGCTTGGGGCACAGATACGCAGTATTTT
CASSAYGGAWGTDTQYF
>TRBJ2-3|NA|NA|TRBV27
TGTGCCAGCAGTTTGCGTCTTGGGCTCGGGGATACGCAGTATTTT
CASSLRLGLGDTQYF
>TRBJ2-1|NA|NA|TRBV28
TGTGCCAGCAGCCCCGGTTGGGGACTTGGGCAGTTCTTC
CASSPGWGLGQFF
>TRBJ1-5|NA|few|TRBV28
TGTGCCAGCAGTAAACGACAGCCTTATAGCAATCAGCCCCAGCATTTT
CASSKRQPYSNQPQHF
>TRBJ2-3|NA|NA|TRBV6-1
TGTGCCAGCAGTGAAGCGAAAGTAGCCACAGATACGCAGTATTTT
CASSEAKVATDTQYF
>TRBJ2-5|TRBD2|NA|TRBV25-1
TGTGCCAGCGGCAGATCCGGGGGGAGGCTGGAGACCCAGTACTTC
CASGRSGGRLETQYF
>TRBJ2-7|TRBD1|once|TRBV18
TGTGCCAGCTCACCCGGGACAGGGGGTCCCGAGCAGTACTTC
CASSPGTGGPEQYF
>TRBJ2-5|NA|few|TRBV6-5
TGTGCTTGTCAGGACGACAGAAAGACCCAGTACTTC
CACQDDRKTQYF
>TRBJ1-1|NA|few|TRBV2
TGTGCCAGCAGTCTTAGAGCCTCGGGCCAAAGAGCTTTCTTT
CASSLRASGQRAFF
>TRBJ1-1|NA|NA|TRBV6-5
TGTGCCAGCAGTTACTCGGGTGTCACTGAAGCTTTCTTT
CASSYSGVTEAFF
>TRBJ2-3|NA|once|TRBV7-6
TGTGCCAGCAGCTTAATCGGGACCACCACAGATACGCAGTATTTT
CASSLIGTTTDTQYF
>TRBJ2-6|NA|NA|TRBV11-2
TGTGCCAGCAGCTTGGGACTGGCCTCTGGGGCCAACGTCCTGACTTTC
CASSLGLASGANVLTF